This TCR beta chain originates from a study of T cell changes during pregnancy in multiple sclerosis. The assay was immunoSEQ multiplex PCR, and TCRdb's table has in-frame clones only and misses some. The table lists some 100,000 clones, about 92% of them singletons. Trimming removed 2 bases at V and 4 bases at J, with 8 bases between. CDR3 length equals 13 residues. Germline V CDR1 and CDR2: GTSNPN, SVGIG (reference sequence). The V call is TRBV30, the J call TRBJ2-2; D possibly corresponds to TRBD2 (6 bases). The source material was peripheral blood, sampled in the second trimester of pregnancy. The TCR sequence derives from a female donor with multiple sclerosis, enrolled in a pregnancy study. CDR3 sequence (DNA): TGTGCCTGGAGTAATAGCGGCACCGGGGAGCTGTTTTTT. Its translation is CAWSNSGTGELFF.